A selection of T cell receptor beta chains follows, all from one sample in a study of blood T cell repertoires in COVID-19. Using immunoSEQ multiplex PCR, the repertoire was profiled, and TCRdb retains in-frame clones only, with some absent. The sample records over 150,000 clones, roughly 86% being singletons. The sample comprised peripheral blood. The receptors were sampled from a man aged 40-49 years with active or convalescent COVID-19. Each CDR3 is given with its conserved first and last residue. D genes are given only for firm matches. Size tells how often a clone was seen (once, few, many) or the class of an expanded clone, and some rows leave it out.

CDR3 DNA | CDR3 protein | clone size | V gene | D gene | J gene
TGTGTCAGAAGCTTACCGGGGGGGACAGGGGGAGATACGCAGTATTTT | CVRSLPGGTGGDTQYF | - | TRBV7-5 | - | TRBJ2-3
TGCGCCAGCAGCCAAGATCTGGACTTAGGCGAAAAACTGTTTTTT | CASSQDLDLGEKLFF | - | TRBV4-3 | - | TRBJ1-4
TGTGCCAGCAGCGTAGGGCTAGCCCTTAGCACAGATACGCAGTATTTT | CASSVGLALSTDTQYF | - | TRBV9 | - | TRBJ2-3
TGTGCCACCAGTGATGGGACAGGGGCGATCGAGCAGTACTTC | CATSDGTGAIEQYF | - | TRBV24-1 | TRBD1 | TRBJ2-7
TGTGCCAGCAGCCCTGACAGGGGTCATGAGCAGTTCTTC | CASSPDRGHEQFF | once | TRBV12-3/TRBV12-4 | TRBD1 | TRBJ2-1
TGTGCCAGCAGTATACAGGGGAATACGCAGTATTTT | CASSIQGNTQYF | - | TRBV6-6 | TRBD1 | TRBJ2-3
TGTGCCAGCACTAAAGCACCGATCCGAGGTTCACCCCTCCACTTT | CASTKAPIRGSPLHF | - | TRBV6-1 | - | TRBJ1-6
TGTGCCAGCAGTTACTCCCCTCCGACAGGAATTTACGAGCAGTACTTC | CASSYSPPTGIYEQYF | - | TRBV6-2/TRBV6-3 | - | TRBJ2-7
TGTGCCTGGGGGGGGATAGGGAGCCACGAGCAGTACTTC | CAWGGIGSHEQYF | - | TRBV30 | - | TRBJ2-7
TGTGCCAGCGGGACAGGGGGCTCCTACGAGCAGTACTTC | CASGTGGSYEQYF | - | TRBV2 | TRBD1 | TRBJ2-7
TGTGCCACCAGCGCCCGAGAGGTGACAGGCCAGGACAATGAGCAGTTCTTC | CATSAREVTGQDNEQFF | - | TRBV15 | - | TRBJ2-1
TGTGCCAGCAGTTACGGGCGGGAGGGGACCGGGGAGCTGTTTTTT | CASSYGREGTGELFF | once | TRBV6-6 | TRBD2 | TRBJ2-2
TGTGCCAGCAGCTTAGCCGGGACTAGCTCCTACGAGCAGTACTTC | CASSLAGTSSYEQYF | few | TRBV7-9 | TRBD2 | TRBJ2-7
TGTGCCTGGAGTCGACAGGGCCATCAGCCCCAGCATTTT | CAWSRQGHQPQHF | - | TRBV30 | TRBD1 | TRBJ1-5
TGTGCCATCAGTGACTCGCCTTCAGGGCTTCTTGAAGCTTTCTTT | CAISDSPSGLLEAFF | - | TRBV10-3 | - | TRBJ1-1
TGTGCCAGCAGTGAATTCAGGGGAAACACCATATATTTT | CASSEFRGNTIYF | - | TRBV2 | - | TRBJ1-3
TGCGCCAGCAGCTTGGGGAGCGGGGCTCGAAATGAGCAGTTCTTC | CASSLGSGARNEQFF | - | TRBV5-1 | TRBD2 | TRBJ2-1
TGTGCCAGCAGCTTAGATGCGAGTACTGAAGCTTTCTTT | CASSLDASTEAFF | once | TRBV7-8 | - | TRBJ1-1
TGTGCCAGCTCCCGGGAGAGCAATCAGCCCCAGCATTTT | CASSRESNQPQHF | - | TRBV18 | - | TRBJ1-5